This T cell receptor (beta chain) originates from a study of cytomegalovirus exposure and HLA in healthy donors. Broader study findings: The tendency of first-cohort TCR clusters to co-occur in the roughly 120 validation repertoires was identified by a subsequent analysis. In vitro testing confirmed a few CMV-associated chains as specific for CMV antigens.

Separation from the roughly 670-subject first cohort characterized the roughly 110-subject validation cohort, to which the donors belonged. To note about this clone: Its antigen remains unidentified.

CDR1 is PRHDT, CDR2 FYEKMQ, per germline (reference sequence). CDR3 length: 12 amino acids. Trimming cost V 2 bases and J 7 bases, with 6 bases left between them. The table came from immunoSEQ multiplex PCR; TCRdb's copy has only in-frame clones and leaves some out. The table lists 250,000 to 350,000 clones, 80% to 90% of them singletons. This clonotype originated in a woman between 18 and 29 years old in good health and CMV-seronegative. This sequence joins TRBV13 and TRBJ2-1, with no clear D. The sample consisted of PBMCs. This chain's CDR3 is CASSLFSNEQFF. The CDR3 DNA is TGTGCCAGCAGCTTATTTAGTAATGAGCAGTTCTTC.